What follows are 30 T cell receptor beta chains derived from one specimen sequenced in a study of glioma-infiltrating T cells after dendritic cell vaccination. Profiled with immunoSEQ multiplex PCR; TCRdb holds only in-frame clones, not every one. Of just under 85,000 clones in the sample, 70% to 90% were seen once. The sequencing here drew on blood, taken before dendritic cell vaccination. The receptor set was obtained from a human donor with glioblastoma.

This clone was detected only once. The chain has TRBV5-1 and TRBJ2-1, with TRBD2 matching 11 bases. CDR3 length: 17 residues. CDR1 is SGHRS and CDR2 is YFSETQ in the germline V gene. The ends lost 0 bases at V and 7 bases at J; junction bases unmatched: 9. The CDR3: CASSLAPSGRIGNEQFF. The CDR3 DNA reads TGCGCCAGCAGCTTGGCGCCTAGCGGGAGGATCGGTAATGAGCAGTTCTTC.

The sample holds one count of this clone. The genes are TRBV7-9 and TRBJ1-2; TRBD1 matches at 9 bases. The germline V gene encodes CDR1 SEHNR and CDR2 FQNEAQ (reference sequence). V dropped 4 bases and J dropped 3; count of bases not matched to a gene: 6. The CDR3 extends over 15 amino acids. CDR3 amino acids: CASSSQGASDYGYTF. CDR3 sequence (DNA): TGTGCCAGCAGCTCACAGGGGGCCTCTGACTATGGCTACACCTTC.

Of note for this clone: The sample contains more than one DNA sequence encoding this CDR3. The DNA for the CDR3 is TGTGCCAGCAGCGTAGGACTCACCTACGAGCAGTACTTC. Its protein is CASSVGLTYEQYF. This chain links TRBV9 with TRBJ2-7; D remains ambiguous. V lost 0 bases and J 2 bases, leaving 6 bases between the germline ends. The germline V gene encodes CDR1 SGDLS and CDR2 YYNGEE. This CDR3 is 13 amino acids long.

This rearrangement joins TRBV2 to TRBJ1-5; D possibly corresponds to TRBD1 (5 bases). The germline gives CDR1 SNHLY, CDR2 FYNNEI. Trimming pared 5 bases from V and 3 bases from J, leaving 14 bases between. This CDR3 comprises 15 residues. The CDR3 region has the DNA TGTGCCAGCAGTAAGGACAAACTCACCAATCAGCCCCAGCATTTT. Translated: CASSKDKLTNQPQHF.

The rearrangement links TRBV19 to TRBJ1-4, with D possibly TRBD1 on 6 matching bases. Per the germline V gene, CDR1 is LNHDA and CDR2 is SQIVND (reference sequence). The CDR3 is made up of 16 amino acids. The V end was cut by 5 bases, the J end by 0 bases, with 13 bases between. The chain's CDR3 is CASSATTGSTNEKLFF. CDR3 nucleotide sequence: TGTGCCAGTAGTGCAACAACAGGGTCAACTAATGAAAAACTGTTTTTT.

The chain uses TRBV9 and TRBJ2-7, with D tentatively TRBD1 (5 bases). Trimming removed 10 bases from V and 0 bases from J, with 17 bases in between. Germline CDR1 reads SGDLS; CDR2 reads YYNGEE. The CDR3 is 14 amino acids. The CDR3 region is CADKPGWSSYEQYF. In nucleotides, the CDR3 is TGTGCCGACAAACCAGGGTGGAGCTCCTACGAGCAGTACTTC.

The CDR3 reads CASRLAGPNTGELFF. The CDR3 DNA reads as TGTGCCAGCAGACTAGCGGGACCGAACACCGGGGAGCTGTTTTTT. The V gene is TRBV11-3, the J gene TRBJ2-2; 10 bases map to TRBD2. Trimming at V came to 6 bases and at J to 0 bases, leaving 1 base not matched to a gene. CDR1 is SGHNT and CDR2 is YENEEA in the germline V gene. This CDR3 comprises 15 residues.

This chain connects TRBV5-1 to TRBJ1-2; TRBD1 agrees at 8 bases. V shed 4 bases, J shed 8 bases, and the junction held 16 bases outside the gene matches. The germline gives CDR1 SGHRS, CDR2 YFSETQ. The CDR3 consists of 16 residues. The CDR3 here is CASSPQTGGALGGYTF. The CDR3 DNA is TGCGCCAGCAGCCCGCAAACAGGGGGTGCCCTGGGGGGCTACACCTTC. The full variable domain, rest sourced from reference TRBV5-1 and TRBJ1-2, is KAGVTQTPRYLIKTRGQQVTLSCSPISGHRSVSWYQQTPGQGLQFLFEYFSETQRNKGNFPGRFSGRQFSNSRSEMNVSTLELGDSALYLCASSPQTGGALGGYTFGSGTRLTVV.

The CDR3 DNA reads as TGTGCCAGCAGCTTAGGACAGGGGACTTCTAGCGGCTACACCTTC. Its protein product is CASSLGQGTSSGYTF. The V call is TRBV5-4, the J call TRBJ1-2, with TRBD1 matching 9 bases. Per germline, CDR1 SGHNT and CDR2 YYREEE (reference sequence). The J segment lost 8 bases and the V segment lost 2 bases, leaving 10 bases of the junction unmatched. This CDR3 spans 15 amino acids.

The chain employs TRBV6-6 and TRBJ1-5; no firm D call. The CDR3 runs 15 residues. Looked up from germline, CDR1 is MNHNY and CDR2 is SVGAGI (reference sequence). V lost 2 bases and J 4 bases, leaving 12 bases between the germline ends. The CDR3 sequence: CASSYRTENNQPQHF. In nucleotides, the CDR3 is TGTGCCAGCAGTTACCGTACAGAGAATAATCAGCCCCAGCATTTT.

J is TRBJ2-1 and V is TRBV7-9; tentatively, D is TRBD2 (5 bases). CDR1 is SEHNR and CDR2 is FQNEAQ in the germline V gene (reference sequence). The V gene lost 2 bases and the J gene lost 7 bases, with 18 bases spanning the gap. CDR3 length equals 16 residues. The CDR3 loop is CASSLSSGSGSNEQFF. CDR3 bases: TGTGCCAGCAGCTTATCTTCGGGATCGGGATCGAATGAGCAGTTCTTC.

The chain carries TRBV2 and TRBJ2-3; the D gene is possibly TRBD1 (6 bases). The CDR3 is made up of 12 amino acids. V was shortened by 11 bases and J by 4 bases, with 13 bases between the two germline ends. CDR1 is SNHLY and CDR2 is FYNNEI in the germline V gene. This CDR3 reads CASQGFADTQYF. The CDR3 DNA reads TGTGCCTCCCAGGGGTTTGCAGATACGCAGTATTTT.

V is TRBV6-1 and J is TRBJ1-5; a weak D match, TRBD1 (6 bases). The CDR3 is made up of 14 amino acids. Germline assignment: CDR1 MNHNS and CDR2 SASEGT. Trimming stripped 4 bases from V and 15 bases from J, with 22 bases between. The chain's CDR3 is CASSATRGGDTGHF. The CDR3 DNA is TGTGCCAGCAGTGCTACCCGAGGGGGGGACACAGGGCATTTT.

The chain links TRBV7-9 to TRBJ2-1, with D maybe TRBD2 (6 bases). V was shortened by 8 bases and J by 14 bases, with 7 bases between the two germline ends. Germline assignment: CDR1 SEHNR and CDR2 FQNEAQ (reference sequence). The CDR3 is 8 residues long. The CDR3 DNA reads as TGTGCCAGCCCGGGGGAGTTCTTC. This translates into CASPGEFF. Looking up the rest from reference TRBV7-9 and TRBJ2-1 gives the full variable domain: DTGVSQNPRHKITKRGQNVTFRCDPISEHNRLYWYRQTLGQGPEFLTYFQNEAQLEKSRLLSDRFSAERPKGSFSTLEIQRTEQGDSAMYLCASPGEFFGPGTRLTVL.

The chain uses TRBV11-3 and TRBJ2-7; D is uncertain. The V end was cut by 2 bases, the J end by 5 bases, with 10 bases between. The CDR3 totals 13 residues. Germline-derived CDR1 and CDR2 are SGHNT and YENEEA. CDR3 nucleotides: TGTGCCAGCAGCTTATATAGTAGTGACGAGCAGTACTTC. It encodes CASSLYSSDEQYF.

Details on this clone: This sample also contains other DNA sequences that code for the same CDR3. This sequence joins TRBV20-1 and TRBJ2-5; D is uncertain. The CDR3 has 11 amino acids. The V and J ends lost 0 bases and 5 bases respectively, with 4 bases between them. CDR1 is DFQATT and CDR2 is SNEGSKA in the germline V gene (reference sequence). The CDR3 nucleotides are TGCAGTGCTAGAGACCGGGAGACCCAGTACTTC. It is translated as CSARDRETQYF.

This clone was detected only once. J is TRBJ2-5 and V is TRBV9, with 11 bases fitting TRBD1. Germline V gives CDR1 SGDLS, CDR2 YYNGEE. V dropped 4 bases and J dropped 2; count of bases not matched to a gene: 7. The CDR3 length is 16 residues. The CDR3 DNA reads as TGTGCCAGCAGCTCCTATTGGGACAGGGGGCAAGAGACCCAGTACTTC. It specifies CASSSYWDRGQETQYF.

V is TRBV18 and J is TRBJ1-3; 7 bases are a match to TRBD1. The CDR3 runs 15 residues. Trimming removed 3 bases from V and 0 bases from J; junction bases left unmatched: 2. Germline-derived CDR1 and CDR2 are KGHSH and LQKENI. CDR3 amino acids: CASSPGTDSGNTIYF. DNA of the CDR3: TGTGCCAGCTCACCCGGGACAGACTCTGGAAACACCATATATTTT.

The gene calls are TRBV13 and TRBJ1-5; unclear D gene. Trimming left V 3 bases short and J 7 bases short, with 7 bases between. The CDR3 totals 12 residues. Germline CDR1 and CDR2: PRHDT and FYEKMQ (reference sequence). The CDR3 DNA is TGTGCCAGCAGCTTCTATCAACAGCCCCAGCATTTT. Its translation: CASSFYQQPQHF.

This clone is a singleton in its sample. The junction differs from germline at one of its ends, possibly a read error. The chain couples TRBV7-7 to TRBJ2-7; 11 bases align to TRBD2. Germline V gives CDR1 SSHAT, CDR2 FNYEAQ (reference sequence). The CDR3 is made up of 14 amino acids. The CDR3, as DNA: TGTGCTAGCAGCCCTAGCGGGAGGACCTACGAGCAGTACTTC. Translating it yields CASSPSGRTYEQYF.

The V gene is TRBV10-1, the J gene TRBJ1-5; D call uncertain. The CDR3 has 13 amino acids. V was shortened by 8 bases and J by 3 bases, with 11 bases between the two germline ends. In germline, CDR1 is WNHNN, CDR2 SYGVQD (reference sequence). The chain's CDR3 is CASALRTNQPQHF. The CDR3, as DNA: TGCGCCAGCGCGTTGAGAACCAATCAGCCCCAGCATTTT.

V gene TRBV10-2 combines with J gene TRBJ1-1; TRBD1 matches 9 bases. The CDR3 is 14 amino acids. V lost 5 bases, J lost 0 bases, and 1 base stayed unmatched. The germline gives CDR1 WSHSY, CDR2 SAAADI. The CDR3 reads CASSRDRVNTEAFF. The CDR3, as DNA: TGCGCCAGCAGTCGGGACAGGGTGAACACTGAAGCTTTCTTT.

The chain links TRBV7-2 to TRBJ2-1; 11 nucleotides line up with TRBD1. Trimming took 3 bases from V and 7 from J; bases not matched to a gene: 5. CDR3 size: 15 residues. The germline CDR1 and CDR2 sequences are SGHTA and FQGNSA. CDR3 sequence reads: CASSFSGQGANEQFF. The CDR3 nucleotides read TGTGCCAGCAGCTTCTCAGGACAGGGGGCTAATGAGCAGTTCTTC.

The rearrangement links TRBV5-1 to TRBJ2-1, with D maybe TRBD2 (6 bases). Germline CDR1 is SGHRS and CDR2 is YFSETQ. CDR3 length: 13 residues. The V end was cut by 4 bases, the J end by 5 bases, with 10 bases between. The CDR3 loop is CASSGGTHNEQFF. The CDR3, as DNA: TGCGCCAGCAGCGGTGGGACTCACAATGAGCAGTTCTTC.

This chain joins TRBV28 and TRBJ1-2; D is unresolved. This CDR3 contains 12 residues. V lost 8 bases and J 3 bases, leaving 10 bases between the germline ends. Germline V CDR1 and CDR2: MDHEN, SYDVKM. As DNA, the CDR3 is TGTGCCAGCGAGGCCTTGTACTATGGCTACACCTTC. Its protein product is CASEALYYGYTF.

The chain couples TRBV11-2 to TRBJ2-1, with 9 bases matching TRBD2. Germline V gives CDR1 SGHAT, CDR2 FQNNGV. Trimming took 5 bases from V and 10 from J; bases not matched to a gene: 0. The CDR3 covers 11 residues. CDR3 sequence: CASSTSGEQFF. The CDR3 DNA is TGTGCCAGCAGCACTAGCGGGGAGCAGTTCTTC.

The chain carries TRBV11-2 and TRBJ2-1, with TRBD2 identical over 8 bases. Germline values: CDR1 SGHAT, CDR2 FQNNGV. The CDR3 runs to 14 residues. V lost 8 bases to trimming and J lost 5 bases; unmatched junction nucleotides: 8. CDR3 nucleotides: TGTGCCAGCTCAGGGTGGACTAGCAACAATGAGCAGTTCTTC. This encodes CASSGWTSNNEQFF. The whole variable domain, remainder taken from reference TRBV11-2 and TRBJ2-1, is EAGVAQSPRYKIIEKRQSVAFWCNPISGHATLYWYQQILGQGPKLLIQFQNNGVVDDSQLPKDRFSAERLKGVDSTLKIQPAKLEDSAVYLCASSGWTSNNEQFFGPGTRLTVL.

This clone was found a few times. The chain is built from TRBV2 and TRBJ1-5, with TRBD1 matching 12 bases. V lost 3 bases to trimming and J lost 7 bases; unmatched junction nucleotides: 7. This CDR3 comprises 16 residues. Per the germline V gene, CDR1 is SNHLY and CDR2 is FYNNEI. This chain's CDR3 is CASSDGGQGAGQPQHF. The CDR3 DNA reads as TGTGCCAGCAGTGACGGGGGACAGGGGGCAGGACAGCCCCAGCATTTT.

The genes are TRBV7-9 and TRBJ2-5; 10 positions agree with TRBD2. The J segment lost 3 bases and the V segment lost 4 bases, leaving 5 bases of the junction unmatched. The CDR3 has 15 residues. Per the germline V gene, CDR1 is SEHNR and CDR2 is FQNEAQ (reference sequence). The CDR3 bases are TGTGCCAGCAGCTCATCTGGACTAGCGGAAGAGACCCAGTACTTC. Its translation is CASSSSGLAEETQYF.

In DNA, the CDR3 is TGTGCCAGCAGTGAAGCGATCGGTGTTGGAGCGGAAAAACTGTTTTTT. It codes for CASSEAIGVGAEKLFF. The chain links TRBV2 to TRBJ1-4, with no clear D. The V gene lost 0 bases and the J gene lost 8 bases, with 16 bases spanning the gap. From germline, CDR1 is SNHLY and CDR2 FYNNEI. There are 16 residues in the CDR3.